The source of this T cell receptor beta chain is a study of cytomegalovirus exposure and HLA in healthy donors. Whole-study findings and limits: Earlier analysis yielded a pattern in which most TCR beta V segments were productive about 87% or about 30% of the time. Immune exposure information available was restricted to CMV serostatus.

Trimming took 2 bases from V and 8 from J; bases not matched to a gene: 9. Looked up from germline, CDR1 is MRHNA and CDR2 is SNTAGT. The CDR3 has 16 amino acids. A multiplex PCR was run with 60 Vbeta primers and 13 Jbeta primers. The protocol was immunoSEQ multiplex PCR, while the TCRdb copy is restricted to in-frame clones and leaves out a portion. This table holds roughly 200,000 clones, 85% found once. Turning to this clone: Antigen unknown.

The specimen sequenced was PBMCs. The TCR sequence derives from a woman aged 50 to 65 in good health and CMV-seronegative. The rearrangement joins TRBV6-4 to TRBJ1-6; 7 positions agree with TRBD1. For the CDR3, the DNA is TGTGCCAGCAGTGACACCAGGACAGGACACTATTCACCCCTCCACTTT. Translating it yields CASSDTRTGHYSPLHF.